The clone carrying this T cell receptor (beta chain) came up many times. Its antigen remains unidentified. The sample comes from a study of metastatic and nonmetastatic thyroid tumors. Overall study: Thyroid patients, malignant and benign, had repertoires compared across blood and tumor or nodule tissue. Whole-study results and caveats: Versus benign nodules, malignant thyroid tumors reportedly had significantly higher TCR beta diversity, in blood and tumor.

TCRdb used MiXCR to call clones anew from the PCR reads. The repertoire holds around 30,000 clones, 10% to 15% seen once, with nearly 5% in the top ten. Trimming removed 5 bases at V and 6 bases at J, with 11 bases between. The length of the CDR3 is 12 residues. Germline V gene data show CDR1 as GTSNPN and CDR2 as SVGIG (reference sequence). Ahead of thyroid surgery, no patient had received treatment of any kind. Sequencing was performed on blood. This clonotype was sampled from a female donor with papillary thyroid cancer or a benign thyroid nodule (not recorded which). Some clones in this sample may be carry-over from other donors' samples. The rearrangement uses TRBV30 and TRBJ2-1; no clear D. Written as DNA, the CDR3 is TGTGCCTGGGGCTCCCTAGTCAATGAGCAGTTCTTC. The encoded protein is CAWGSLVNEQFF.